Listed below are T cell receptor beta chains from one sample, sequenced in a study of T cell changes during pregnancy in multiple sclerosis. Using immunoSEQ multiplex PCR, the repertoire was profiled, and TCRdb retains in-frame clones only, with some absent. The data contain some 27,000 clones, about 89% of them singletons. The sample in question was CD8+ T cells from peripheral blood mononuclear cells, obtained before pregnancy. The source is a female donor with multiple sclerosis, enrolled in a pregnancy study. Both conserved end residues are part of each CDR3. Each record gives: V gene, D gene, clone size, J gene, CDR3 protein, CDR3 DNA. D genes are given only for firm matches. Expanded clones get a size class; other rows say once, few or many, or leave the size out.

>TRBV5-6|.|.|TRBJ1-2
CASSLRGSGYTF
TGTGCCAGCAGCTTAAGGGGTAGCGGCTACACCTTC
>TRBV30|.|.|TRBJ2-3
CAWSGDWTDTQYF
TGTGCCTGGAGTGGTGACTGGACAGATACGCAGTATTTT
>TRBV11-3|TRBD1|.|TRBJ2-7
CASSSTGTGVYEQYF
TGTGCCAGCAGCTCAACCGGGACAGGGGTCTACGAGCAGTACTTC
>TRBV15|.|once|TRBJ2-1
CATSPDSNSYNEQFF
TGTGCCACCAGCCCTGACAGTAACTCCTACAATGAGCAGTTCTTC
>TRBV11-2|.|.|TRBJ2-5
CASSLDYVRETQYF
TGTGCCAGCAGCTTAGATTATGTCAGAGAGACCCAGTACTTC
>TRBV14|.|once|TRBJ2-3
CASSQGSGYTDTQYF
TGTGCCAGCAGCCAAGGTAGCGGCTACACAGATACGCAGTATTTT
>TRBV4-3|TRBD2|few|TRBJ2-5
CASSQEGSGSQETQYF
TGCGCCAGCAGCCAGGAGGGTAGCGGGAGCCAAGAGACCCAGTACTTC
>TRBV19|.|once|TRBJ2-2
CASSISGELFF
TGTGCCAGTAGTATCTCTGGGGAGCTGTTTTTT
>TRBV2|.|.|TRBJ2-7
CASSTFGMYYEQYF
TGTGCCAGCAGCACTTTCGGGATGTACTACGAGCAGTACTTC
>TRBV19|.|once|TRBJ1-5
CASRVQPAQPQHF
TGTGCCAGTAGAGTACAGCCCGCTCAGCCCCAGCATTTT
>TRBV2|.|.|TRBJ1-2
CASSPTGVVSGDYGYTF
TGTGCCAGCAGTCCTACGGGGGTGGTATCTGGGGACTATGGCTACACCTTC
>TRBV9|TRBD2|.|TRBJ2-5
CASSVGTTSQETQYF
TGTGCCAGCAGCGTCGGGACTACTAGTCAAGAGACCCAGTACTTC
>TRBV28|.|.|TRBJ1-1
CAITGVLNTEAFF
TGTGCCATCACGGGGGTTTTGAACACTGAAGCTTTCTTT
>TRBV2|TRBD2|.|TRBJ2-2
CASSESLAGSNTGELFF
TGTGCCAGCAGTGAGTCTTTAGCGGGGTCGAACACCGGGGAGCTGTTTTTT
>TRBV19|TRBD2|.|TRBJ2-5
CASSISGTGTQYF
TGTGCCAGTAGTATCAGCGGGACGGGGACCCAGTACTTC
>TRBV9|TRBD2|.|TRBJ2-3
CASSVGVRDYLDTQYF
TGTGCCAGCAGCGTAGGGGTAAGGGACTACTTAGATACGCAGTATTTT
>TRBV21-1|.|once|TRBJ2-2
CASSKKPSSPGQESTGELFF
TGTGCCAGCAGCAAAAAACCCTCTTCCCCGGGACAGGAGAGCACCGGGGAGCTGTTTTTT
>TRBV28|.|.|TRBJ1-1
CASGWLGTEAFF
TGTGCCAGCGGCTGGCTTGGCACTGAAGCTTTCTTT
>TRBV6-4|.|.|TRBJ2-1
CASSEYTSSYNEQFF
TGTGCCAGCAGTGAATATACTAGTAGCTACAATGAGCAGTTCTTC
>TRBV2|.|.|TRBJ1-5
CASSGDSVNSNQPQHF
TGTGCCAGCAGTGGTGATAGTGTCAATAGCAATCAGCCCCAGCATTTT
>TRBV30|.|.|TRBJ1-2
CAWRGRAGPYGYTF
TGTGCCTGGAGGGGGAGGGCAGGGCCCTATGGCTACACCTTC
>TRBV7-6|TRBD2|.|TRBJ2-2
CASSLAAGGPGELFF
TGTGCCAGCAGCTTAGCAGCGGGGGGGCCCGGGGAGCTGTTTTTT
>TRBV15|TRBD2|.|TRBJ2-2
CATSRTSGGWPGELFF
TGTGCCACCAGCAGGACTAGCGGGGGGTGGCCCGGGGAGCTGTTTTTT
>TRBV9|.|.|TRBJ1-2
CASTLKKNYGYTF
TGTGCCAGCACCCTAAAAAAGAACTATGGCTACACCTTC
>TRBV29-1|TRBD2|.|TRBJ2-1
CSVDGERGPYNEQFF
TGCAGCGTTGATGGGGAGCGGGGACCCTACAATGAGCAGTTCTTC
>TRBV19|TRBD2|once|TRBJ2-5
CASSILAGGPWETQYF
TGTGCCAGTAGTATACTAGCGGGGGGGCCTTGGGAGACCCAGTACTTC
>TRBV30|TRBD1|.|TRBJ2-7
CAWGQGAGPEQYF
TGTGCCTGGGGACAGGGGGCTGGGCCCGAGCAGTACTTC
>TRBV9|TRBD2|.|TRBJ2-7
CASSVGGETYEQYF
TGTGCCAGCAGCGTGGGGGGGGAAACCTACGAGCAGTACTTC
>TRBV5-1|TRBD2|few|TRBJ2-1
CASSFTSGEYNEQFF
TGCGCCAGCAGCTTCACTAGCGGGGAGTACAATGAGCAGTTCTTC
>TRBV18|.|.|TRBJ2-7
CASSPRGFEQYF
TGTGCCAGCTCACCACGAGGTTTCGAGCAGTACTTC
>TRBV27|.|.|TRBJ1-1
CASSLQVTTEAFF
TGTGCCAGCAGTCTACAGGTCACGACTGAAGCTTTCTTT
>TRBV10-3|TRBD2|.|TRBJ2-5
CAIRLAFYGRGETQYF
TGTGCCATCCGACTAGCTTTTTATGGACGGGGGGAGACCCAGTACTTC
>TRBV6-5|.|few|TRBJ1-6
CASSYRRRSYNSPLHF
TGTGCCAGCAGTTACCGCCGCAGGTCCTATAATTCACCCCTCCACTTT
>TRBV14|TRBD1|.|TRBJ1-1
CASSQAPTGAPEAFF
TGTGCCAGCAGCCAAGCTCCGACAGGGGCACCTGAAGCTTTCTTT
>TRBV30|.|.|TRBJ2-3
CAWSVGVAGTDTQYF
TGTGCCTGGAGTGTCGGGGTAGCGGGCACAGATACGCAGTATTTT
>TRBV5-4|TRBD2|.|TRBJ2-3
CASSFTSGGLTDTQYF
TGTGCCAGCAGCTTTACTAGCGGGGGGCTCACAGATACGCAGTATTTT
>TRBV7-9|TRBD1|.|TRBJ2-7
CASSRDRANYEQYF
TGTGCCAGCAGCCGGGACAGGGCCAACTACGAGCAGTACTTC
>TRBV4-1|TRBD1|.|TRBJ1-4
CASSHRDRGKEKLFF
TGCGCCAGCAGCCACCGGGACAGGGGAAAGGAAAAACTGTTTTTT
>TRBV11-2|.|.|TRBJ2-2
CASSLAAGPITGELFF
TGTGCCAGCAGCTTAGCCGCGGGTCCCATTACCGGGGAGCTGTTTTTT
>TRBV18|.|.|TRBJ2-1
CASSPQGSYNEQFF
TGTGCCAGCTCACCTCAGGGCAGCTACAATGAGCAGTTCTTC
>TRBV9|.|.|TRBJ1-4
CASSVGRSSGEKLFF
TGTGCCAGCAGCGTAGGCAGGTCGTCAGGTGAAAAACTGTTTTTT
>TRBV27|.|once|TRBJ1-5
CASSFGGAGQPQHF
TGTGCCAGCAGTTTCGGGGGGGCCGGTCAGCCCCAGCATTTT
>TRBV4-2|TRBD2|.|TRBJ2-1
CASSQSVSGSYNEQFF
TGTGCCAGCAGCCAATCTGTTAGCGGGTCCTACAATGAGCAGTTCTTC
>TRBV9|.|.|TRBJ2-1
CASSVEGGGRNEQFF
TGTGCCAGCAGCGTAGAGGGAGGAGGGCGCAATGAGCAGTTCTTC
>TRBV19|TRBD1|.|TRBJ2-7
CASSPGTGYYEQYF
TGTGCCAGTAGTCCCGGGACAGGGTACTACGAGCAGTACTTC
>TRBV28|.|.|TRBJ1-5
CASTPTDLLSNQPQHF
TGTGCCAGCACCCCGACAGACCTTCTTAGCAATCAGCCCCAGCATTTT
>TRBV18|.|.|TRBJ2-2
CASSSEPPFQRGGGTGELFF
TGTGCCAGCTCATCCGAACCCCCGTTTCAACGGGGTGGAGGGACCGGGGAGCTGTTTTTT
>TRBV7-9|.|.|TRBJ2-1
CASSFGWNEQFF
TGTGCCAGCAGTTTCGGGTGGAATGAGCAGTTCTTC
>TRBV19|.|once|TRBJ1-6
CASSPPRLYNSPLHF
TGTGCCAGTAGTCCCCCGCGGCTATATAATTCACCCCTCCACTTT